Listed below are T cell receptor beta chains from one sample, sequenced in a study of T cells in Graves' hyperthyroidism and ophthalmopathy. TCRdb called the multiplex PCR reads again in MiXCR, with one record for every CDR3 protein. The sample shows 330,000 or so distinct CDR3 sequences, 15% to 20% of them seen only once. Sequenced: blood. All receptors come from a woman aged 40-49 years with Graves' ophthalmopathy. Each CDR3 is given with its conserved first and last residue. D genes are given only for firm matches. The size field is filled for only some rows; it gives once, few, many or a size class.

abundance: NA
len: 15
v_gene: TRBV19
d_gene: NA
j_gene: TRBJ1-1
CDR3nt: TGTGCCAGTAGTCCGGACCGGGACTTGGGACCTGAAGCTTTCTTT
CDR3aa: CASSPDRDLGPEAFF

abundance: many
len: 13
v_gene: TRBV27
d_gene: NA
j_gene: TRBJ2-5
CDR3nt: TGTGCCAGCAGTCCGGGTGTATGGGAGACCCAGTACTTC
CDR3aa: CASSPGVWETQYF

abundance: many
len: 13
v_gene: TRBV20-1
d_gene: NA
j_gene: TRBJ2-7
CDR3nt: TGCAGTGTTGTAGGACGGAACCCCTACGAGCAGTACTTC
CDR3aa: CSVVGRNPYEQYF

abundance: many
len: 11
v_gene: TRBV4-1
d_gene: NA
j_gene: TRBJ2-7
CDR3nt: TGCGCCAGCAGCTATGCCTACGAGCAGTACTTC
CDR3aa: CASSYAYEQYF

abundance: many
len: 14
v_gene: TRBV20-1
d_gene: TRBD2
j_gene: TRBJ2-7
CDR3nt: TGCAGTGCTTTACCGACTAGCGGATCCTACGAGCAGCACTTC
CDR3aa: CSALPTSGSYEQHF

abundance: NA
len: 14
v_gene: TRBV5-1
d_gene: NA
j_gene: TRBJ1-1
CDR3nt: TGCGCCAGCAGCTTGGCCACAATGAACACTGAAGCTTTCTTT
CDR3aa: CASSLATMNTEAFF

abundance: many
len: 16
v_gene: TRBV6-1
d_gene: NA
j_gene: TRBJ1-5
CDR3nt: TGTGCCAGCACCGTCGACAGGATCAGAGGCAATCAGCCCCAGCATTTT
CDR3aa: CASTVDRIRGNQPQHF

abundance: many
len: 12
v_gene: TRBV2
d_gene: NA
j_gene: TRBJ2-7
CDR3nt: TGTGCCAGCGGAGGGACAGCCTACGAGCAGTACTTC
CDR3aa: CASGGTAYEQYF

abundance: NA
len: 14
v_gene: TRBV6-1
d_gene: TRBD2
j_gene: TRBJ2-7
CDR3nt: TGTGCCAGCAGCTCGGGAGGTGGGGCCTCCGAGCAGTACTTC
CDR3aa: CASSSGGGASEQYF

abundance: many
len: 16
v_gene: TRBV27
d_gene: NA
j_gene: TRBJ1-5
CDR3nt: TGTGCCAGCAGTTTAATTCCAGAGGGGAACAATCAGCCCCAGCATTTT
CDR3aa: CASSLIPEGNNQPQHF